The 13 T cell receptor beta chains below were found in one sample sequenced in a study of T cell changes during pregnancy in multiple sclerosis. Profiling relied on immunoSEQ multiplex PCR, and the TCRdb table lists in-frame clones only, not all of them. The sample contains 70,000 to 100,000 clones, approximately 92% of which appear only once. The sequences come from peripheral blood, collected in the first trimester of pregnancy. These receptors all come from a female donor with multiple sclerosis, enrolled in a pregnancy study.

This CDR3 is CASSGKYPERKGLAPYGYTF. CDR3 coding DNA: TGCGCCAGCAGCGGGAAATACCCTGAGAGAAAGGGGTTAGCCCCCTATGGCTACACCTTC. The V call is TRBV5-1, the J call TRBJ1-2, with TRBD1 as a possible D gene (5 bases). Germline loops: CDR1 SGHRS, CDR2 YFSETQ. This CDR3 has 20 residues. V was clipped by 4 bases and J by 4 bases, with 32 bases between them. The whole variable domain, remainder taken from reference TRBV5-1 and TRBJ1-2, is KAGVTQTPRYLIKTRGQQVTLSCSPISGHRSVSWYQQTPGQGLQFLFEYFSETQRNKGNFPGRFSGRQFSNSRSEMNVSTLELGDSALYLCASSGKYPERKGLAPYGYTFGSGTRLTVV.

CDR3 in DNA: TGTGCCAGCAGTAGATACACGCAGGGTTACGAGCAGTACTTC. Translated, it gives CASSRYTQGYEQYF. The rearrangement links TRBV27 to TRBJ2-7; possibly TRBD1 for D (5 bases). Trimming removed 5 bases at V and 4 bases at J, with 15 bases between. The CDR3 sequence is 14 residues long. CDR1 is MNHEY and CDR2 is SMNVEV in the germline V gene (reference sequence).

J is TRBJ1-1 and V is TRBV5-6; 7 bases match TRBD1. Germline CDR1 reads SGHDT; CDR2 reads YYEEEE. The V gene end was trimmed by 4 bases and the J gene end by 1 base; junction bases not matched to a gene: 4. This CDR3 spans 14 amino acids. This CDR3 is CASSLRQGNTEAFF. DNA for the CDR3: TGTGCCAGCAGCCTGAGACAGGGGAACACTGAAGCTTTCTTT.

The chain carries TRBV7-3 and TRBJ2-3, with 14 bases lining up with TRBD2. This CDR3 is built from 18 residues. Trimming took 4 bases from V and 5 from J; bases not matched to a gene: 11. Germline CDR1 SGHTA, CDR2 FQGTGA. The CDR3 reads CASSSGTSGGGIGDTQYF. The CDR3 nucleotides read TGTGCCAGCAGCTCCGGGACTAGCGGGGGTGGTATAGGAGATACGCAGTATTTT.

V gene TRBV7-8 combines with J gene TRBJ2-2, with TRBD2 matching over 8 bases. After removal of 2 bases from V and 1 base from J, the junction contained 3 bases not matched to a gene. CDR3 length: 16 amino acids. The germline V gene has CDR1 SGHVS and CDR2 FQNEAQ. CDR3 protein: CASSLIGGGNTGELFF. CDR3 bases: TGTGCCAGCAGCTTAATCGGGGGGGGGAACACCGGGGAGCTGTTTTTT.

The rearrangement uses TRBV11-2 and TRBJ2-3; D perhaps matches TRBD1 (5 bases). The CDR3 loop spans 15 amino acids. The germline CDR1 and CDR2 sequences are SGHAT and FQNNGV. Trimming stripped 4 bases from V and 4 bases from J, with 15 bases between. CDR3 nucleotides: TGTGCCAGCAGCTCCCTCCGGCAGGGTGCAGATACGCAGTATTTT. Translation: CASSSLRQGADTQYF.

The genes are TRBV10-3 and TRBJ2-7; 8 nucleotides line up with TRBD1. V lost 2 bases to trimming and J lost 8 bases; unmatched junction nucleotides: 5. Germline values: CDR1 ENHRY, CDR2 SYGVKD. This CDR3 contains 13 residues. The CDR3 DNA reads as TGTGCCATCAGTGAGCAGACAGGGGCTAAGCAGTACTTC. This encodes CAISEQTGAKQYF.

CDR3 coding DNA: TGTGCCAGTAGTGGCCTGCAGGGGACTAGCGGGGGGGAGACCCAGTACTTC. Residues: CASSGLQGTSGGETQYF. The chain has TRBV19 and TRBJ2-5; TRBD2 matches 15 bases. Germline CDR1 reads LNHDA; CDR2 reads SQIVND (reference sequence). The CDR3 spans 17 residues. V dropped 5 bases and J dropped 5; count of bases not matched to a gene: 9.

This rearrangement joins TRBV12-5 to TRBJ2-3; D not certain. Germline loops: CDR1 LGHNT, CDR2 FRNRAP. Trimming pared 5 bases from V and 0 bases from J, leaving 6 bases between. The CDR3 is made up of 13 amino acids. CDR3 residues: CASGKTSTDTQYF. The DNA for the CDR3 is TGTGCTAGTGGTAAGACTAGCACAGATACGCAGTATTTT.

The CDR3 loop reads CASSKDRNQPQHF. The CDR3 nucleotides are TGTGCCAGTAGTAAGGACAGGAACCAGCCCCAGCATTTT. V gene TRBV19 combines with J gene TRBJ1-5; 7 nucleotides match TRBD1. The V segment lost 4 bases and the J segment 7 bases; nucleotides outside the gene matches: 4. This CDR3 has 13 amino acids. CDR1 and CDR2 from the germline V gene are LNHDA and SQIVND (reference sequence).

The genes are TRBV5-6 and TRBJ2-1; D is possibly TRBD2 (5 bases). The germline gives CDR1 SGHDT, CDR2 YYEEEE. The CDR3 spans 15 residues. V gave up 2 bases and J gave up 7 bases, with 16 bases separating them. CDR3 coding DNA: TGTGCCAGCAGCTTCGGGCGGGCCTTGGGGAATGAGCAGTTCTTC. Its translation is CASSFGRALGNEQFF.

The CDR3 region is CASSQEQVSSGNTIYF. The CDR3 DNA is TGTGCCAGCAGCCAAGAGCAAGTCAGCTCTGGAAACACCATATATTTT. V and J are TRBV4-2 and TRBJ1-3; D is uncertain. V dropped 0 bases and J dropped 0 bases, with 9 bases sitting between them. The CDR3 is 16 residues long. Germline V gene sequence: CDR1 LGHNA, CDR2 YNFKEQ.

The sample holds one count of this clone. The gene calls are TRBV4-1 and TRBJ1-2; D call uncertain. V was shortened by 1 base and J by 4 bases, with 10 bases between the two germline ends. The CDR3 spans 14 residues. In germline, CDR1 is MGHRA, CDR2 YSYEKL. The CDR3 region has the DNA TGCGCCAGCAGCCAAGCGACCTCAGGCTATGGCTACACCTTC. This sequence encodes CASSQATSGYGYTF.